Listed below are T cell receptor beta chains from one sample, sequenced in a study of graft-versus-host responses after intestinal transplantation. Here immunoSEQ multiplex PCR was the method, and the copy in TCRdb shows in-frame clones only, minus some. This table has about 3,900 clones, around 41% appearing once. The material sequenced was alloreactive CD8+ T cells from a mixed lymphocyte reaction culture, taken before transplantation. These receptors originate from a human patient who was an organ donor for intestinal transplantation. Each CDR3 is given with its conserved first and last residue. The D gene is left open where the match is weak. Size is omitted from some rows. Given values are once, few, many or a class for expanded clones.

>TRBV11-2|TRBD1|-|TRBJ2-2
CASSPGQGRGTGELFF
TGTGCCAGCAGCCCCGGACAGGGACGCGGCACCGGGGAGCTGTTTTTT
>TRBV21-1|-|-|TRBJ2-1
CASGGVREEYNEQFF
TGTGCCAGCGGAGGCGTACGGGAGGAATACAATGAGCAGTTCTTC
>TRBV5-4|-|-|TRBJ2-3
CASGLGSALTDTQYF
TGTGCCAGCGGTTTAGGTAGCGCCCTCACAGATACGCAGTATTTT
>TRBV5-1|TRBD2|-|TRBJ2-1
CASSTTPRGRAYNEQFF
TGCGCCAGCAGCACAACGCCCCGAGGGAGGGCCTACAATGAGCAGTTCTTC
>TRBV5-1|-|few|TRBJ2-7
CASSATVFYEQYF
TGCGCCAGCAGCGCAACAGTTTTCTACGAGCAGTACTTC
>TRBV28|-|-|TRBJ2-2
CASSLCSWTTNTGELFF
TGTGCCAGCAGTTTATGCTCCTGGACAACTAACACCGGGGAGCTGTTTTTT
>TRBV5-4|TRBD1|medium-sized|TRBJ2-7
CASSFGTGFYEQYF
TGTGCCAGCAGCTTTGGGACAGGATTCTACGAGCAGTACTTC
>TRBV6-1|-|-|TRBJ2-1
CASSEFIGTVDPFNEQFF
TGTGCCAGCAGTGAATTTATCGGCACAGTGGATCCATTCAATGAGCAGTTCTTC
>TRBV7-3|-|few|TRBJ1-5
CASSLGGSAQHF
TGTGCCAGCAGCTTAGGGGGCTCAGCCCAGCATTTT
>TRBV27|TRBD1|-|TRBJ2-7
CASSPRDRGPYEQYF
TGTGCCAGCAGTCCCCGGGACAGGGGGCCCTACGAGCAGTACTTC
>TRBV21-1|-|-|TRBJ2-7
CASSKGETESYEQYF
TGTGCCAGCAGCAAAGGAGAGACAGAGTCCTACGAGCAGTACTTC
>TRBV11-2|-|-|TRBJ2-7
CASSLAVSYEQYF
TGTGCCAGCAGCTTAGCAGTCTCCTACGAGCAGTACTTC
>TRBV6-5|-|medium-sized|TRBJ1-1
CASSYSSDTEAFF
TGTGCCAGCAGTTACTCATCGGACACTGAAGCTTTCTTT
>TRBV6-6|-|few|TRBJ2-7
CASSYSRVLVGEQYF
TGTGCCAGCAGTTACTCGAGAGTTTTGGTCGGCGAGCAGTACTTC
>TRBV5-4|TRBD2|-|TRBJ2-7
CASSLAGLIYEQYF
TGTGCCAGCAGCTTGGCGGGACTAATCTACGAGCAGTACTTC
>TRBV28|-|few|TRBJ1-2
CASSHYGYTF
TGTGCCAGCAGTCATTATGGCTACACCTTC
>TRBV18|-|-|TRBJ1-6
CASSRTGIWNSPLHF
TGTGCCAGCTCACGCACGGGGATCTGGAATTCACCCCTCCACTTT
>TRBV19|TRBD1|few|TRBJ2-7
CASSASTGNYEQYF
TGTGCCAGTAGCGCATCGACAGGGAACTACGAGCAGTACTTC
>TRBV27|-|few|TRBJ1-2
CASRRRGITWYLNGYTF
TGTGCCAGCAGAAGGAGGGGCATAACCTGGTATCTTAATGGCTACACCTTC
>TRBV6-6|-|few|TRBJ1-2
CASSYASVSRYGYTF
TGTGCCAGCAGCTACGCATCTGTCTCGCGCTATGGCTACACCTTC
>TRBV14|-|-|TRBJ2-7
CASSHLLPGHGTYEQYF
TGTGCCAGCAGCCATCTCCTACCGGGACATGGGACCTACGAGCAGTACTTC
>TRBV29-1|TRBD1|few|TRBJ2-7
CSVEDPGDRVPYEQYF
TGCAGCGTTGAAGATCCGGGGGACAGGGTGCCCTACGAGCAGTACTTC
>TRBV28|-|once|TRBJ2-7
CASSPSPRPGQYF
TGTGCCAGCAGTCCCAGTCCCAGACCAGGGCAGTACTTC
>TRBV27|-|few|TRBJ1-1
CASNTALGPEAFF
TGTGCCAGCAATACGGCGCTGGGCCCTGAAGCTTTCTTT
>TRBV7-2|TRBD2|once|TRBJ2-1
CASTLQSGRSYNEQFF
TGTGCCAGCACCCTACAAAGCGGGAGATCCTACAATGAGCAGTTCTTC
>TRBV7-3|TRBD2|medium-sized|TRBJ2-2
CASSNYGTRENTGELFF
TGTGCCAGCAGCAACTACGGGACTAGAGAAAACACCGGGGAGCTGTTTTTT
>TRBV5-1|-|-|TRBJ2-7
CASSLVASGGMGSGEQYF
TGCGCCAGCAGCTTGGTGGCTTCTGGCGGGATGGGCTCGGGCGAGCAGTACTTC
>TRBV2|TRBD1|-|TRBJ1-2
CASRESTGARWGYTF
TGTGCCAGCAGAGAATCGACAGGGGCGCGGTGGGGCTACACCTTC
>TRBV5-1|TRBD2|-|TRBJ2-3
CASSPRRAGRDTQYF
TGCGCCAGCAGCCCCCGGAGAGCGGGAAGGGATACGCAGTATTTT
>TRBV6-5|TRBD1|-|TRBJ2-3
CASSSRTGPTQYF
TGTGCCAGCAGTTCCCGGACAGGTCCAACGCAGTATTTT
>TRBV4-2|-|-|TRBJ1-1
CASSQDSGTEAFF
TGTGCCAGCAGCCAAGACTCGGGGACTGAAGCTTTCTTT
>TRBV6-5|TRBD1|-|TRBJ1-5
CASRRTGGTNQPQHF
TGTGCCAGCAGACGGACAGGGGGTACCAATCAGCCCCAGCATTTT
>TRBV7-3|-|-|TRBJ1-5
CASSPRGSSNQPQHF
TGTGCCAGCAGCCCCCGCGGCAGTAGCAATCAGCCCCAGCATTTT
>TRBV27|-|few|TRBJ1-5
CASSLTGYQPQHF
TGTGCCAGCAGTTTGACAGGTTACCAGCCCCAGCATTTT
>TRBV10-1|TRBD2|few|TRBJ2-5
CASSESEGSGREETQYF
TGCGCCAGCAGTGAGTCGGAGGGTAGCGGGAGGGAAGAGACCCAGTACTTC
>TRBV27|-|-|TRBJ1-2
CASSHRAYYGYTF
TGTGCCAGCAGCCACAGGGCCTACTATGGCTACACCTTC
>TRBV7-2|TRBD1|-|TRBJ2-4
CASSQQGEVYIQYF
TGTGCCAGCAGCCAACAGGGGGAAGTCTACATTCAGTACTTC
>TRBV27|TRBD1|-|TRBJ2-1
CASSLYRGPYNEQFF
TGTGCCAGCAGTTTATACAGGGGGCCCTACAATGAGCAGTTCTTC
>TRBV27|TRBD2|medium-sized|TRBJ2-1
CASSLGTSGYNEQFF
TGTGCCAGCAGTCTCGGGACTAGCGGCTACAATGAGCAGTTCTTC
>TRBV11-2|TRBD1|-|TRBJ1-3
CASSLVDPGTGVGNTIYF
TGTGCCAGCAGCTTAGTAGATCCGGGGACAGGGGTCGGAAACACCATATATTTT
>TRBV7-3|-|-|TRBJ2-1
CASSLLYEAQFF
TGTGCCAGCAGCCTACTCTACGAGGCGCAGTTCTTC
>TRBV30|-|-|TRBJ2-3
CARRRGEVNTQYF
TGTGCCCGGAGAAGAGGGGAGGTGAATACGCAGTATTTT
>TRBV5-5|TRBD2|-|TRBJ2-1
CASSREGLDNEQFF
TGTGCCAGCAGCCGCGAGGGACTAGACAATGAGCAGTTCTTC
>TRBV15|-|-|TRBJ2-6
CATSGITGTGANVLTF
TGTGCCACCAGCGGAATTACAGGGACTGGGGCCAACGTCCTGACTTTC
>TRBV6-6|TRBD2|few|TRBJ2-3
CARRTSYTILDTQYF
TGTGCCAGACGGACTAGCTACACCATATTAGATACGCAGTATTTT
>TRBV19|TRBD1|-|TRBJ2-7
CASSPTGSSYEQYF
TGTGCCAGTAGTCCGACAGGGAGCTCCTACGAGCAGTACTTC
>TRBV27|-|once|TRBJ2-5
CASSLVRAGRYQETQYF
TGTGCCAGCAGTTTGGTTCGGGCAGGGAGGTACCAAGAGACCCAGTACTTC
>TRBV10-2|-|-|TRBJ2-5
CASSDLGQLQETQYF
TGCGCCAGCAGTGATTTAGGACAATTACAAGAGACCCAGTACTTC
>TRBV9|TRBD2|few|TRBJ2-1
CASSVATGTRGAYNEQFF
TGTGCCAGCAGCGTAGCTACGGGGACTAGAGGGGCCTACAATGAGCAGTTCTTC
>TRBV5-4|-|-|TRBJ2-6
CASSFIASSSGANVLTF
TGTGCCAGCAGCTTCATCGCCAGTTCCTCTGGGGCCAACGTCCTGACTTTC
>TRBV2|-|few|TRBJ2-6
CASSRAHYPIQSRANVLTF
TGTGCCAGCAGTCGAGCGCATTACCCGATACAAAGTCGGGCCAACGTCCTGACTTTC
>TRBV5-1|TRBD1|-|TRBJ2-7
CASSSVDRGFDYEQYF
TGCGCCAGCAGCTCCGTGGACAGGGGGTTTGACTACGAGCAGTACTTC
>TRBV10-2|-|-|TRBJ2-5
CASSESDLPTPTEETQYF
TGCGCCAGCAGTGAGTCGGATCTACCCACGCCCACAGAAGAGACCCAGTACTTC
>TRBV4-1|TRBD2|-|TRBJ2-7
CASSHVLAGGPPEQYF
TGCGCCAGCAGCCATGTACTAGCGGGAGGGCCCCCGGAGCAGTACTTC
>TRBV4-1|TRBD1|-|TRBJ2-3
CASSHLTGGNTQYF
TGCGCCAGCAGCCATCTAACAGGGGGTAATACGCAGTATTTT
>TRBV14|TRBD2|-|TRBJ2-1
CASSQWGSGLYEQFF
TGTGCCAGCAGCCAGTGGGGTAGCGGGCTCTATGAGCAGTTCTTC
>TRBV27|-|-|TRBJ1-5
CASSFSGQPQHF
TGTGCCAGCAGTTTCTCGGGACAGCCCCAGCATTTT
>TRBV6-6|-|-|TRBJ2-7
CASSPLYEQYF
TGTGCCAGCAGTCCACTCTACGAGCAGTACTTC
>TRBV7-6|TRBD1|few|TRBJ2-5
CASRFGTGLKETQYF
TGTGCCAGCAGGTTCGGGACAGGGCTCAAAGAGACCCAGTACTTC